The rows below give T cell receptor beta chains drawn from one sample of a study of spatial heterogeneity in lung cancer. TCRdb used MiXCR to reprocess the 5' RACE reads, holding one entry per CDR3 protein. The sample shows around 95,000 distinct CDR3 sequences, around 4.8% of them seen only once. The source was lung tumor tissue, collected at surgery. Receptors originate from a male donor with early-stage non-small cell lung cancer. Each CDR3 is given without its conserved first and last residue.

TRBV12-3/TRBV12-4,13,TRBJ2-2,ASSFRRENTGELF
TRBV28,10,TRBJ2-1,ASSFFGTEQF
TRBV12-3/TRBV12-4,13,TRBJ2-1,ASIAGTGYYNEQF
TRBV6-2/TRBV6-3,12,TRBJ1-5,ASRNPHYVQPQH
TRBV2,13,TRBJ1-4,ASSSGHPTNEKLF
TRBV6-5,12,TRBJ2-4,ASSFSGAKNIQY
TRBV6-1,10,TRBJ2-7,ASIRGSYEQY
TRBV20-1,12,TRBJ2-3,RGAGGPGTDTQY
TRBV12-3/TRBV12-4,10,TRBJ2-5,ASSRGSGTQY
TRBV6-2/TRBV6-3,18,TRBJ2-3,ASSRLASGRSFLVTDTQY
TRBV6-1,12,TRBJ1-4,ASSDREGRGKLF
TRBV20-1,11,TRBJ2-5,SARAGGGETQY
TRBV4-2,15,TRBJ2-1,ASSQGTSASSYNEQF
TRBV24-1,10,TRBJ2-1,ATSDLLQGQF
TRBV28,13,TRBJ1-2,ASSFDPTGNYGHT
TRBV12-3/TRBV12-4,13,TRBJ1-5,ASSDREYSNQPQH
TRBV4-1,12,TRBJ2-1,ASSLGKGSYEQF
TRBV18,13,TRBJ2-1,ASSPVGSADNEQF
TRBV6-2/TRBV6-3,13,TRBJ2-3,ASSYSAGEADTQY
TRBV20-1,11,TRBJ2-5,SASRQVGETQY
TRBV3-1,12,TRBJ2-3,ASSPQRLADTQY
TRBV4-1,11,TRBJ2-1,ATGGEARNEQF
TRBV12-3/TRBV12-4,13,TRBJ2-2,ASSSYVDGAGELF
TRBV2,13,TRBJ2-5,ASSRSVAQQETQY
TRBV20-1,11,TRBJ2-3,SARAGVTDTQY
TRBV5-1,12,TRBJ2-7,ASRVRVQSYEQY
TRBV12-3/TRBV12-4,12,TRBJ2-3,ASSFYPSTDTQY
TRBV10-2,11,TRBJ1-2,ASSKGAYYGYT
TRBV20-1,11,TRBJ1-4,SATGGTNEKLF
TRBV28,13,TRBJ2-7,ASRRSGMGVYEQY
TRBV6-5,12,TRBJ1-4,ASSISRTGEKLF
TRBV6-1,11,TRBJ1-2,ASSRGTVDGYT
TRBV20-1,12,TRBJ1-3,SATQGASGNTIY
TRBV7-2,10,TRBJ1-2,ASSLFHYGYT
TRBV20-1,12,TRBJ1-1,SAYPGGQDTEAF
TRBV20-1,11,TRBJ1-2,SARDPRAPGYT
TRBV12-3/TRBV12-4,13,TRBJ2-7,ASSFGLAGGREQY
TRBV11-2,14,TRBJ2-5,ASSTLRRGLWESQY
TRBV3-1,11,TRBJ1-1,ASSQDLNTEAF
TRBV3-1,11,TRBJ1-2,ASSQSPGKGYT
TRBV13,13,TRBJ2-7,ASSPYLGSSYEQY
TRBV6-6,12,TRBJ1-6,ASRVGDSTSPLH
TRBV28,13,TRBJ2-7,ASSIHGDRNYEQY
TRBV5-6,13,TRBJ2-5,ASSSWTSGGPPQY
TRBV4-1,12,TRBJ2-4,ASSQDPPTGIQY
TRBV20-1,10,TRBJ2-1,SAADRDNEQF
TRBV5-6,9,TRBJ1-2,ASKKVYGYT
TRBV28,16,TRBJ2-1,ASSLWSLAGGPYNEQF
TRBV20-1,9,TRBJ1-3,SASPENTIY
TRBV29-1,9,TRBJ1-4,SVEFNEKLF
TRBV28,12,TRBJ2-5,ASRELAGSQTQY
TRBV4-1,12,TRBJ2-5,ASSQVQARETQY
TRBV20-1,15,TRBJ2-1,SATWETRTLSYNEQF
TRBV12-3/TRBV12-4,16,TRBJ2-1,ASSSPLAGGSSYNEQF
TRBV25-1,13,TRBJ2-2,ASSEYRQGSGELF
TRBV27,14,TRBJ2-3,ASSLLSGRAPDTQY
TRBV5-1,12,TRBJ1-6,ASSLIQNNSPLH
TRBV20-1,11,TRBJ2-2,SALGTSAGELF
TRBV19,11,TRBJ2-7,ASSNSGSGEQY
TRBV6-2/TRBV6-3,13,TRBJ2-2,ASRSSGSGTGELF